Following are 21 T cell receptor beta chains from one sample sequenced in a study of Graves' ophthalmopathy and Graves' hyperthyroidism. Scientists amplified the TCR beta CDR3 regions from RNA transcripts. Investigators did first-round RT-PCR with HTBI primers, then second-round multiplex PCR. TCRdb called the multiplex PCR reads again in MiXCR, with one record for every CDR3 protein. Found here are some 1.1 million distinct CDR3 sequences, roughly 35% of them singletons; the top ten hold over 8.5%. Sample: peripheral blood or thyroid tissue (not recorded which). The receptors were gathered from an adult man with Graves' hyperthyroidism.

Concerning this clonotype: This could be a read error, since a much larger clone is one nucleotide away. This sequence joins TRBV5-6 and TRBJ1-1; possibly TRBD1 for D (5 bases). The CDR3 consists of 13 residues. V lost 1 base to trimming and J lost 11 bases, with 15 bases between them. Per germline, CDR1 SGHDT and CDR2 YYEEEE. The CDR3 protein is CASSLLGGAYAFF. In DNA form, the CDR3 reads TGTGCCAGCAGCTTGTTGGGAGGGGCGTACGCTTTCTTT.

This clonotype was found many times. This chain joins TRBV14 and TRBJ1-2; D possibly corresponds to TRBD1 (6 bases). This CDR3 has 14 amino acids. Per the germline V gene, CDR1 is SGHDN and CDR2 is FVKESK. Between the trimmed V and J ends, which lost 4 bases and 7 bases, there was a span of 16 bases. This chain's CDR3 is CASSPVIQGPGYTF. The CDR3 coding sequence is TGTGCCAGCAGCCCGGTGATACAGGGCCCTGGCTACACCTTC.

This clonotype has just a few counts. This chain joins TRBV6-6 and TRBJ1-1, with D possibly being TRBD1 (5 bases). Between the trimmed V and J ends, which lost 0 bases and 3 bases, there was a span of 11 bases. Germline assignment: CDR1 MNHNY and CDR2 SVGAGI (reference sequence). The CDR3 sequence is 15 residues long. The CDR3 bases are TGTGCCAGCAGTTACTCGGGGGGTAGGGACACTGAAGCTTTCTTT. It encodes CASSYSGGRDTEAFF.

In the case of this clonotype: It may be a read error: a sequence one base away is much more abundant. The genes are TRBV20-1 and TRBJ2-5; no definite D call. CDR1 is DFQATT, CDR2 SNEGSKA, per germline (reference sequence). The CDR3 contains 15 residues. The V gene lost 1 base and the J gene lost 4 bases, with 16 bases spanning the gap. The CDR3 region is CSARGAQNVVETQYF. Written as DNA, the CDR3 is TGCAGTGCTAGAGGCGCCCAGAACGTGGTAGAGACCCAGTACTTC.

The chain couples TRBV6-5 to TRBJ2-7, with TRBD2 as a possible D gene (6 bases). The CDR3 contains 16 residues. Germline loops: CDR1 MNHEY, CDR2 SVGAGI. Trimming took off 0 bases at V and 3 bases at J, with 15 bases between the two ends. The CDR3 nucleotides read TGTGCCAGCAGTTACTCGATCCGGGAGCCCCACTACGAGCAGTACTTC. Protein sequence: CASSYSIREPHYEQYF.

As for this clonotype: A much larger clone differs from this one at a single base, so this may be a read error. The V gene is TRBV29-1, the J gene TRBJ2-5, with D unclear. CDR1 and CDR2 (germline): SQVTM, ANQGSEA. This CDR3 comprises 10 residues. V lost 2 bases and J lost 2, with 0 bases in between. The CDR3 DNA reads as TGCAGCGTTGAACAAGAGACCCAGTACTTC. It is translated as CSVEQETQYF.

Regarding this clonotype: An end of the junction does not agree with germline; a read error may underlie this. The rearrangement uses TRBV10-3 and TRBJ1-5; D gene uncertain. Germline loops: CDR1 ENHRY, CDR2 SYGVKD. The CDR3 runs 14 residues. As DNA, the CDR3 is TGTGCCAGCAGTTACGGGTTTAGCAATCAGCCCCAGCATTTT. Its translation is CASSYGFSNQPQHF.

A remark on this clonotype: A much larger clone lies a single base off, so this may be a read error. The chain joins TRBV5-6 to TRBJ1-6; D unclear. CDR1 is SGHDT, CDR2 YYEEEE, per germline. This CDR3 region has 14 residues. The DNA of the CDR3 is TGTGCCAGCAGCGACCCTGCCGTGAATTCACCCCCCCACTTT. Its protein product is CASSDPAVNSPPHF. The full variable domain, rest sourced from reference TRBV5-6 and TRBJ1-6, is DAGVTQSPTHLIKTRGQQVTLRCSPKSGHDTVSWYQQALGQGPQFIFQYYEEEERQRGNFPDRFSGHQFPNYSSELNVNALLLGDSALYLCASSDPAVNSPPHFGNGTRLTVT.

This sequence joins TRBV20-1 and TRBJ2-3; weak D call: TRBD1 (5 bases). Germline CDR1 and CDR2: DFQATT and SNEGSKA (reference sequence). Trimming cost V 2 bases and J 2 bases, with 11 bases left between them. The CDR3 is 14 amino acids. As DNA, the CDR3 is TGCAGTGCTAGAAAGGCGACAGCCACAGATACGCAGTATTTT. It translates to CSARKATATDTQYF.

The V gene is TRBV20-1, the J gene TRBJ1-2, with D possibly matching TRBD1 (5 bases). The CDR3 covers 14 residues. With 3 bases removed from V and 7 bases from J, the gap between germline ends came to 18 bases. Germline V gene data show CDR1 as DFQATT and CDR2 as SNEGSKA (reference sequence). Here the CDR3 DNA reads TGCAGTGCTAGGAGAGAGGACACTTCTCTTGGCTACACCTTC. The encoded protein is CSARREDTSLGYTF.

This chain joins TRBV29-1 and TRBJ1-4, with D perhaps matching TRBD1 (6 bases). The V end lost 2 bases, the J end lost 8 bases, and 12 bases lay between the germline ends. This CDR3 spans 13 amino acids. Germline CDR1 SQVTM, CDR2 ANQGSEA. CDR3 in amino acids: CSVETGSEEKLFF. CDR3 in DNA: TGCAGCGTTGAAACAGGGAGTGAGGAAAAACTGTTTTTT.

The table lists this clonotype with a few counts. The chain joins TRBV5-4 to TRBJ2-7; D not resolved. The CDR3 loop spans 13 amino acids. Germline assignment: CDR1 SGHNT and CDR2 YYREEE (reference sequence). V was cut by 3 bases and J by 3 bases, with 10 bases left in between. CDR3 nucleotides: TGTGCCAGCAGCTCCCGCGACATCTACGAGCAGTACTTC. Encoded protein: CASSSRDIYEQYF.

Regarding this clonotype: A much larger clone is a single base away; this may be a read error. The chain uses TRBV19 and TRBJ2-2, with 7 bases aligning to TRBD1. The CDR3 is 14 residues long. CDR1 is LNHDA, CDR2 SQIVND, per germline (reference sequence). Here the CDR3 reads CVSQRTGGTGELFF. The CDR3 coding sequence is TGTGTCAGCCAGAGGACAGGAGGAACCGGGGAGCTGTTTTTT.

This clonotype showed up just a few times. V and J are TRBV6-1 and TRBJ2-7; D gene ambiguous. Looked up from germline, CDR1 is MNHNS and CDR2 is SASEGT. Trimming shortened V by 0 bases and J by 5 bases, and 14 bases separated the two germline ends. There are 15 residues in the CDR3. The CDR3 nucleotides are TGTGCCAGCAGTGAAGCAACAGAATGGGTGGACGAGCAGTACTTC. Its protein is CASSEATEWVDEQYF.

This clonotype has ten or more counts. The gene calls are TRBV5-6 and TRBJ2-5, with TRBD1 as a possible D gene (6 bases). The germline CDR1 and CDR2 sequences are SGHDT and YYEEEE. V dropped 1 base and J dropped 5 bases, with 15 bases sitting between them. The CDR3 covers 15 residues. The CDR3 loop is CASSLPTGPQETQYF. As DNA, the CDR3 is TGTGCCAGCAGCTTGCCCACAGGGCCCCAGGAGACCCAGTACTTC.

CDR3 region: CASSGPLIRGGAHYGYTF. CDR3 sequence (DNA): TGTGCCAGCAGTGGACCGTTAATCAGGGGGGGCGCGCACTATGGCTACACCTTC. The chain links TRBV25-1 to TRBJ1-2; TRBD1 agrees at 7 bases. The germline gives CDR1 MGHDK, CDR2 SYGVNS. The CDR3 is 18 amino acids. With V trimmed by 4 bases and J by 3 bases, 17 bases remained unmatched.

CDR3 loop: CASSGRDSWEKLFF. CDR3 sequence (DNA): TGTGCCAGCAGTGGCCGGGACAGTTGGGAAAAACTGTTTTTT. This chain connects TRBV6-5 to TRBJ1-4; 7 bases line up with TRBD1. V was clipped by 5 bases and J by 8 bases; unmatched bases: 8. The germline V gene encodes CDR1 MNHEY and CDR2 SVGAGI. The CDR3 has 14 residues.

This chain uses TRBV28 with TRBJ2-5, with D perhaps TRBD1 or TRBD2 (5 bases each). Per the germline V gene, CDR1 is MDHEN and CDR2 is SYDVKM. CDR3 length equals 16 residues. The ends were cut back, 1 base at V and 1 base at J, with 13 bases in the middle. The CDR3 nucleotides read TGTGCCAGCAGTTTATTCGGGACGGGTGCCCAAGAGACCCAGTACTTC. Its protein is CASSLFGTGAQETQYF.

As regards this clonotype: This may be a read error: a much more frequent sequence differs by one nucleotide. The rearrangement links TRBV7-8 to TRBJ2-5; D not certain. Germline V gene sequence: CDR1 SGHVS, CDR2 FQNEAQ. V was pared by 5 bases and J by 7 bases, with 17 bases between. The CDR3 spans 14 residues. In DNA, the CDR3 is TGTGCCAGCAGCCACTACGACTTGATAGGGACCCAGTACTTC. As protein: CASSHYDLIGTQYF.

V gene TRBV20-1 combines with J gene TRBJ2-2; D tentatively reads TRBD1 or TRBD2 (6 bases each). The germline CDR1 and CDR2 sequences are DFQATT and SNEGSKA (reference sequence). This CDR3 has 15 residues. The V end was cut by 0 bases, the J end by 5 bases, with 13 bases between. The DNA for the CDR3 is TGCAGTGCTAGAGATTACAAAGGGGGGACCGGGGAGCTGTTTTTT. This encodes CSARDYKGGTGELFF.

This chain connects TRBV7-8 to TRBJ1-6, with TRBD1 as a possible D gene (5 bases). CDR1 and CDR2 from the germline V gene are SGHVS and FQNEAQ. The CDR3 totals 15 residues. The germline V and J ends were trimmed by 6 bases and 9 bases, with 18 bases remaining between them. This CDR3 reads CASSPRQGRGSPLHF. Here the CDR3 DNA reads TGTGCCAGCAGTCCCCGTCAGGGACGGGGTTCACCCCTCCACTTT.